This T cell receptor (beta chain) is drawn from a study of a mutant IDH1 vaccine in newly diagnosed glioma. General observations from the study: Pseudoprogression apparently lacked any relation to changes in top peripheral T cell clonotypes.

Of note for this clone: Its antigen is not known. The same CDR3 is also encoded by other DNA sequences in this sample.

Time point reported: week 11, during vaccination. The investigators gave 300 ug of mutant IDH1 20-mer peptide in each vaccine dose, together with topical imiquimod. Sequenced by immunoSEQ multiplex PCR; TCRdb stores in-frame clones only, minus some. The table lists under 150,000 clones, roughly 90% of them singletons. Germline CDR1 KGHSH, CDR2 LQKENI. The CDR3 contains 13 residues. V was pared by 2 bases and J by 2 bases, with 6 bases between. This sequence joins TRBV18 and TRBJ2-5; D remains unclear. The sequence came from a woman between 45 and 65 years old with glioma. Sequencing was performed on PBMCs, taken from a glioma patient whose treatment included an IDH1 peptide vaccine. The CDR3 DNA is TGTGCCAGCTCACCAGGCTCACAAGAGACCCAGTACTTC. It specifies CASSPGSQETQYF.